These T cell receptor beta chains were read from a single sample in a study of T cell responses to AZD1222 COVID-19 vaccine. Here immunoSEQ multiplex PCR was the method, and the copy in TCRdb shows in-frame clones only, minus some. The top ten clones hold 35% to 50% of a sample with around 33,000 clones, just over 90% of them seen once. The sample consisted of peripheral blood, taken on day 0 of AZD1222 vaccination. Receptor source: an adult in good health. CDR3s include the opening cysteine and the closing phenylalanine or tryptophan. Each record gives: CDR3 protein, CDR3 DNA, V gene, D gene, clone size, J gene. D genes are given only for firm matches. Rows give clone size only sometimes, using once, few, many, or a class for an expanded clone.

CDR3 protein: CASSPTSNTEAFF
CDR3 DNA: TGTGCCAGCAGTCCAACATCGAACACTGAAGCTTTCTTT
V gene: TRBV6-2/TRBV6-3
D gene: NA
clone size: NA
J gene: TRBJ1-1

CDR3 protein: CASSRGPYNEQFF
CDR3 DNA: TGTGCCAGCAGCCGGGGACCCTACAATGAGCAGTTCTTC
V gene: TRBV6-5
D gene: NA
clone size: NA
J gene: TRBJ2-1

CDR3 protein: CATDRGGMYSNQPQHF
CDR3 DNA: TGTGCCACCGACAGGGGCGGAATGTATAGCAATCAGCCCCAGCATTTT
V gene: TRBV24-1
D gene: TRBD1
clone size: NA
J gene: TRBJ1-5

CDR3 protein: CASSGRAMTGSPLHF
CDR3 DNA: TGTGCCAGCAGCGGTCGGGCGATGACTGGTTCACCCCTCCACTTT
V gene: TRBV7-2
D gene: NA
clone size: NA
J gene: TRBJ1-6

CDR3 protein: CASSVDEGTYGYTF
CDR3 DNA: TGTGCCAGCAGTGTCGACGAGGGGACATATGGCTACACCTTC
V gene: TRBV6-4
D gene: NA
clone size: NA
J gene: TRBJ1-2

CDR3 protein: CASTSSNQPQHF
CDR3 DNA: TGTGCCAGCACTTCCTCGAATCAGCCCCAGCATTTT
V gene: TRBV6-6
D gene: NA
clone size: NA
J gene: TRBJ1-5

CDR3 protein: CASSVDLRGEAFF
CDR3 DNA: TGTGCCAGCAGCGTAGATCTGCGCGGGGAAGCTTTCTTT
V gene: TRBV9
D gene: NA
clone size: NA
J gene: TRBJ1-1

CDR3 protein: CASSDGTGDLYEQYF
CDR3 DNA: TGCGCCAGCAGCGACGGGACTGGGGATCTCTACGAGCAGTACTTC
V gene: TRBV5-1
D gene: NA
clone size: NA
J gene: TRBJ2-7

CDR3 protein: CASSLISGGSSYEQYF
CDR3 DNA: TGTGCCAGCAGCTTAATAAGCGGGGGTAGCTCCTACGAGCAGTACTTC
V gene: TRBV7-2
D gene: TRBD2
clone size: NA
J gene: TRBJ2-7

CDR3 protein: CASSGQVSGNTIYF
CDR3 DNA: TGTGCCAGCAGCGGGCAGGTCTCTGGAAACACCATATATTTT
V gene: TRBV7-2
D gene: NA
clone size: NA
J gene: TRBJ1-3

CDR3 protein: CASQPLHESTDTQYF
CDR3 DNA: TGTGCCAGCCAACCTCTTCATGAGAGCACAGATACGCAGTATTTT
V gene: TRBV18
D gene: NA
clone size: NA
J gene: TRBJ2-3

CDR3 protein: CASSLPGQGNEKLFF
CDR3 DNA: TGTGCCAGCAGCTTGCCGGGACAGGGGAACGAAAAACTGTTTTTT
V gene: TRBV5-6
D gene: TRBD1
clone size: NA
J gene: TRBJ1-4

CDR3 protein: CASSINRGPQVEAFF
CDR3 DNA: TGTGCCAGTAGTATTAACAGGGGCCCACAAGTTGAAGCTTTCTTT
V gene: TRBV19
D gene: TRBD1
clone size: NA
J gene: TRBJ1-1

CDR3 protein: CAWSNPGLGNTIYF
CDR3 DNA: TGTGCCTGGAGTAACCCAGGGTTGGGAAACACCATATATTTT
V gene: TRBV30
D gene: NA
clone size: NA
J gene: TRBJ1-3

CDR3 protein: CASSLKEGRTIYF
CDR3 DNA: TGTGCCAGCAGCTTAAAAGAGGGAAGAACCATATATTTT
V gene: TRBV11-2
D gene: NA
clone size: NA
J gene: TRBJ1-3

CDR3 protein: CASSPGQGSTDTQYF
CDR3 DNA: TGTGCCAGCAGCCCCGGACAGGGTAGCACAGATACGCAGTATTTT
V gene: TRBV7-2
D gene: TRBD1
clone size: NA
J gene: TRBJ2-3

CDR3 protein: CASSLAGPITEAFF
CDR3 DNA: TGCGCCAGCAGCTTGGCAGGTCCAATCACTGAAGCTTTCTTT
V gene: TRBV5-1
D gene: NA
clone size: NA
J gene: TRBJ1-1

CDR3 protein: CSASASTYEQYF
CDR3 DNA: TGCAGTGCTAGTGCCAGCACCTACGAGCAGTACTTC
V gene: TRBV20-1
D gene: NA
clone size: NA
J gene: TRBJ2-7

CDR3 protein: CASSFSVKSVETQYF
CDR3 DNA: TGTGCCAGCAGCTTTTCCGTGAAGAGTGTAGAGACCCAGTACTTC
V gene: TRBV5-4
D gene: NA
clone size: NA
J gene: TRBJ2-5

CDR3 protein: CASVAPSRGDYGYTF
CDR3 DNA: TGTGCCAGCGTGGCCCCTTCCCGAGGTGACTATGGCTACACCTTC
V gene: TRBV5-6
D gene: NA
clone size: NA
J gene: TRBJ1-2

CDR3 protein: CASSFTPGLSNTGELFF
CDR3 DNA: TGTGCCAGCAGCTTTACCCCAGGGCTATCGAACACCGGGGAGCTGTTTTTT
V gene: TRBV7-2
D gene: NA
clone size: once
J gene: TRBJ2-2

CDR3 protein: CASSQRRISRTNEKLFF
CDR3 DNA: TGTGCCAGCAGCCAAAGAAGGATTTCCAGGACTAATGAAAAACTGTTTTTT
V gene: TRBV21-1
D gene: NA
clone size: NA
J gene: TRBJ1-4

CDR3 protein: CASSLAKGAQHF
CDR3 DNA: TGTGCCAGCAGCTTAGCTAAAGGTGCCCAGCATTTT
V gene: TRBV7-9
D gene: NA
clone size: once
J gene: TRBJ1-5

CDR3 protein: CASTLGPDRNNQPQHF
CDR3 DNA: TGTGCCAGCACCCTAGGGCCGGACAGAAACAATCAGCCCCAGCATTTT
V gene: TRBV9
D gene: NA
clone size: NA
J gene: TRBJ1-5

CDR3 protein: CASTYGRGLGNEQFF
CDR3 DNA: TGTGCCAGCACTTACGGCAGGGGGCTAGGAAATGAGCAGTTCTTC
V gene: TRBV11-2
D gene: TRBD1
clone size: NA
J gene: TRBJ2-1

CDR3 protein: CASSLVGGDAGYEQYF
CDR3 DNA: TGCGCCAGCAGCTTGGTTGGGGGGGATGCCGGGTACGAGCAGTACTTC
V gene: TRBV5-1
D gene: TRBD2
clone size: NA
J gene: TRBJ2-7

CDR3 protein: CASSLLLSGVDTQYF
CDR3 DNA: TGCGCCAGCAGCTTACTCCTAAGCGGTGTAGATACGCAGTATTTT
V gene: TRBV5-1
D gene: NA
clone size: NA
J gene: TRBJ2-3

CDR3 protein: CASSFVFPDTQYF
CDR3 DNA: TGTGCCAGCAGCTTCGTGTTTCCAGATACGCAGTATTTT
V gene: TRBV7-9
D gene: NA
clone size: once
J gene: TRBJ2-3

CDR3 protein: CSAYRGGGYTF
CDR3 DNA: TGCAGTGCTTACAGGGGGGGCGGCTACACCTTC
V gene: TRBV20-1
D gene: TRBD1
clone size: once
J gene: TRBJ1-2

CDR3 protein: CASSLLYRFANTGELFF
CDR3 DNA: TGTGCCAGCAGCTTGCTATACAGGTTCGCGAACACCGGGGAGCTGTTTTTT
V gene: TRBV5-6
D gene: NA
clone size: few
J gene: TRBJ2-2

CDR3 protein: CAWSRTLAGGIGWFF
CDR3 DNA: TGTGCCTGGAGTAGAACACTAGCGGGGGGCATCGGGTGGTTCTTC
V gene: TRBV30
D gene: TRBD2
clone size: NA
J gene: TRBJ2-1

CDR3 protein: CASSQTGTTGYTF
CDR3 DNA: TGTGCCAGCAGTCAGACAGGGACGACCGGCTACACCTTC
V gene: TRBV2
D gene: TRBD1
clone size: once
J gene: TRBJ1-2

CDR3 protein: CASIRAGSTYNEQFF
CDR3 DNA: TGTGCCAGCATACGAGCGGGGTCTACCTACAATGAGCAGTTCTTC
V gene: TRBV5-5
D gene: TRBD2
clone size: few
J gene: TRBJ2-1

CDR3 protein: CASTQGGYGYTF
CDR3 DNA: TGTGCCAGCACCCAGGGGGGCTATGGCTACACCTTC
V gene: TRBV12-3/TRBV12-4
D gene: TRBD1
clone size: NA
J gene: TRBJ1-2

CDR3 protein: CASSRWTGGTTNEKLFF
CDR3 DNA: TGTGCCAGCAGCCGTTGGACAGGGGGCACAACTAATGAAAAACTGTTTTTT
V gene: TRBV5-4
D gene: TRBD1
clone size: NA
J gene: TRBJ1-4

CDR3 protein: CASSPQGQGTYEQYF
CDR3 DNA: TGTGCCAGCAGTCCCCAGGGACAGGGGACATACGAGCAGTACTTC
V gene: TRBV27
D gene: TRBD1
clone size: NA
J gene: TRBJ2-7

CDR3 protein: CAWGASRYGYTF
CDR3 DNA: TGTGCCTGGGGGGCATCTCGATATGGCTACACCTTC
V gene: TRBV30
D gene: NA
clone size: NA
J gene: TRBJ1-2

CDR3 protein: CASSLYAMSTNTGELFF
CDR3 DNA: TGTGCCAGCAGCCTCTACGCAATGTCCACGAACACCGGGGAGCTGTTTTTT
V gene: TRBV7-2
D gene: NA
clone size: NA
J gene: TRBJ2-2

CDR3 protein: CASSQPRRAVNTEAFF
CDR3 DNA: TGCGCCAGCAGTCAACCCCGTAGGGCCGTAAACACTGAAGCTTTCTTT
V gene: TRBV23-1
D gene: NA
clone size: once
J gene: TRBJ1-1

CDR3 protein: CASSPTGTGLLEQYF
CDR3 DNA: TGCGCCAGCAGCCCGACCGGGACGGGCCTCTTGGAGCAGTACTTC
V gene: TRBV5-1
D gene: NA
clone size: NA
J gene: TRBJ2-7

CDR3 protein: CASRLQGVYGYTF
CDR3 DNA: TGTGCCAGCAGGCTACAGGGGGTCTATGGCTACACCTTC
V gene: TRBV28
D gene: TRBD1
clone size: NA
J gene: TRBJ1-2

CDR3 protein: CASSRDRANTGELFF
CDR3 DNA: TGTGCCAGCAGTCGGGACAGAGCGAACACCGGGGAGCTGTTTTTT
V gene: TRBV6-5
D gene: TRBD1
clone size: NA
J gene: TRBJ2-2

CDR3 protein: CASSLDPGDNYGYTF
CDR3 DNA: TGTGCCAGCAGCTTGGACCCAGGCGACAACTATGGCTACACCTTC
V gene: TRBV5-4
D gene: NA
clone size: NA
J gene: TRBJ1-2

CDR3 protein: CASGSSFQGVAATNEKLFF
CDR3 DNA: TGTGCCAGCGGGTCGTCCTTTCAGGGGGTGGCAGCAACTAATGAAAAACTGTTTTTT
V gene: TRBV2
D gene: TRBD1
clone size: NA
J gene: TRBJ1-4

CDR3 protein: CASSQEGRTNTEAFF
CDR3 DNA: TGCGCCAGCAGCCAAGAGGGCAGGACAAACACTGAAGCTTTCTTT
V gene: TRBV4-3
D gene: NA
clone size: NA
J gene: TRBJ1-1

CDR3 protein: CASSVVSTNEKLFF
CDR3 DNA: TGTGCCAGCTCGGTAGTTTCAACTAATGAAAAACTGTTTTTT
V gene: TRBV18
D gene: NA
clone size: NA
J gene: TRBJ1-4

CDR3 protein: CASSHRLAGRQETQYF
CDR3 DNA: TGTGCCAGCAGCCACCGACTAGCGGGAAGACAAGAGACCCAGTACTTC
V gene: TRBV7-2
D gene: TRBD2
clone size: NA
J gene: TRBJ2-5

CDR3 protein: CASSYVRNTGELFF
CDR3 DNA: TGTGCCAGCAGTTACGTTAGAAACACCGGGGAGCTGTTTTTT
V gene: TRBV6-2/TRBV6-3
D gene: NA
clone size: NA
J gene: TRBJ2-2

CDR3 protein: CASTPVAGQDYEQYF
CDR3 DNA: TGTGCCAGCACCCCAGTGGCGGGGCAGGACTACGAGCAGTACTTC
V gene: TRBV5-5
D gene: NA
clone size: NA
J gene: TRBJ2-7

CDR3 protein: CASSFAREEPQHF
CDR3 DNA: TGTGCCAGCAGCTTCGCTCGCGAAGAACCCCAGCATTTT
V gene: TRBV11-3
D gene: NA
clone size: NA
J gene: TRBJ1-5

CDR3 protein: CASNPLQGGSYEQYF
CDR3 DNA: TGCGCCAGCAACCCCTTACAGGGAGGTTCCTACGAGCAGTACTTC
V gene: TRBV5-1
D gene: NA
clone size: NA
J gene: TRBJ2-7

CDR3 protein: CASSLRILSGGSSYEQYF
CDR3 DNA: TGTGCCAGCAGCCTCCGAATATTGAGCGGGGGGTCCTCCTACGAGCAGTACTTC
V gene: TRBV5-8
D gene: TRBD2
clone size: NA
J gene: TRBJ2-7

CDR3 protein: CASSSAWFTEAFF
CDR3 DNA: TGTGCCAGCAGCTCAGCCTGGTTCACTGAAGCTTTCTTT
V gene: TRBV5-6
D gene: NA
clone size: NA
J gene: TRBJ1-1

CDR3 protein: CAIGQGEQYF
CDR3 DNA: TGTGCCATCGGACAGGGGGAGCAGTACTTC
V gene: TRBV10-3
D gene: TRBD1
clone size: NA
J gene: TRBJ2-7

CDR3 protein: CASSRLTGTNYGYTF
CDR3 DNA: TGTGCCAGCAGCCGATTGACAGGGACTAACTATGGCTACACCTTC
V gene: TRBV7-9
D gene: TRBD1
clone size: NA
J gene: TRBJ1-2

CDR3 protein: CASSIEFGTGAASPTDTQYF
CDR3 DNA: TGTGCCAGTAGTATAGAATTCGGGACAGGGGCTGCTTCCCCCACAGATACGCAGTATTTT
V gene: TRBV19
D gene: TRBD1
clone size: NA
J gene: TRBJ2-3

CDR3 protein: CSGLGQGGEQYF
CDR3 DNA: TGCAGCGGCCTCGGACAGGGAGGCGAGCAGTACTTC
V gene: TRBV29-1
D gene: TRBD1
clone size: NA
J gene: TRBJ2-7